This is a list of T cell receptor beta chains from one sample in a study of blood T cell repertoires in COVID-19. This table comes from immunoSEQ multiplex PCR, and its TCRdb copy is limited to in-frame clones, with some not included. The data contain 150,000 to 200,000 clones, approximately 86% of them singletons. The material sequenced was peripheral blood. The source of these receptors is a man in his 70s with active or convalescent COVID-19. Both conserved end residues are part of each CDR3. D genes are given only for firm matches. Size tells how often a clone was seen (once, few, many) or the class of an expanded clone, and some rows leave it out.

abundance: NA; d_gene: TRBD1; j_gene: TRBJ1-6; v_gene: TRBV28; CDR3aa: CASSLGQVISPLHF; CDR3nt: TGTGCCAGCAGCCTGGGACAGGTTATTTCACCCCTCCACTTT
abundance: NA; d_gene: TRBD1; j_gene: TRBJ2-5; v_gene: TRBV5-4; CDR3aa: CASTKQGQEWRTQYF; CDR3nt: TGTGCCAGCACCAAACAAGGACAGGAGTGGAGGACCCAGTACTTC
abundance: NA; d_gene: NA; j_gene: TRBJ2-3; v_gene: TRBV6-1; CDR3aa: CASSERGFTDTQYF; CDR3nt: TGTGCCAGCAGTGAAAGAGGTTTCACAGATACGCAGTATTTT
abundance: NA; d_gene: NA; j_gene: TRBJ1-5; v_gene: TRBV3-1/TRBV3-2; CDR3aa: CASSQIREGPQHF; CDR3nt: TGTGCCAGCAGCCAAATCAGAGAGGGGCCCCAGCATTTT
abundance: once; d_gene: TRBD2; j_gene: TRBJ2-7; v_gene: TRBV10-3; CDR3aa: CAISVASGGSYEQYF; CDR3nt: TGTGCCATCAGTGTGGCTAGCGGGGGCTCCTACGAGCAGTACTTC
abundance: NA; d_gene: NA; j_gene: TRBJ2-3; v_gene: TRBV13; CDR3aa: CASSLKTGGTMTNTQYF; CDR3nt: TGTGCCAGCAGCTTAAAAACAGGAGGGACCATGACGAATACGCAGTATTTT
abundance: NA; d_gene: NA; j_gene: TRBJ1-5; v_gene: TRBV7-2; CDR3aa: CASSLGGLRQPQHF; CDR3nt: TGTGCCAGCAGCTTAGGAGGTTTGCGTCAGCCCCAGCATTTT
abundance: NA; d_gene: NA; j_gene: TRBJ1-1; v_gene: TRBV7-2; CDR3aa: CASSLVGQTNTEAFF; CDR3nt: TGTGCCAGCAGCTTAGTGGGGCAGACGAACACTGAAGCTTTCTTT
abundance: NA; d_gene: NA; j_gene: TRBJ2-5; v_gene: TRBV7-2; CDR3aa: CASSPSETQYF; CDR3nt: TGTGCCAGCAGCCCGTCGGAGACCCAGTACTTC
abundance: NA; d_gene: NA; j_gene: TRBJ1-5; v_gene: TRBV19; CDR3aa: CASSIKQGGIQPQHF; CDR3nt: TGTGCCAGTAGTATCAAGCAGGGTGGGATTCAGCCCCAGCATTTT
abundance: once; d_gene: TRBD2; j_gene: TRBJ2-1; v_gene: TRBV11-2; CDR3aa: CASRKISGTSPVNEQFF; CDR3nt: TGTGCCAGCAGGAAAATATCCGGGACTAGCCCCGTGAATGAGCAGTTCTTC
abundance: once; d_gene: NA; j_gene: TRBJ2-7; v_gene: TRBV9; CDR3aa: CASSVGASLTYEQYF; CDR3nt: TGTGCCAGCAGCGTAGGGGCCAGCCTCACCTACGAGCAGTACTTC
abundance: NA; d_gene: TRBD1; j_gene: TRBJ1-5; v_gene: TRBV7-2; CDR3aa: CASSYGQGSSQPQHF; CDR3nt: TGTGCCAGCAGCTATGGACAGGGGTCGAGTCAGCCCCAGCATTTT
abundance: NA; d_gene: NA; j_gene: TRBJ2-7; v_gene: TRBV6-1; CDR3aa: CASSEALWQGDEQYF; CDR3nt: TGTGCCAGCAGTGAAGCGCTTTGGCAGGGCGACGAGCAGTACTTC
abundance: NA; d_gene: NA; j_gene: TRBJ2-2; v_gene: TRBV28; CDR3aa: CASSGGIGELFF; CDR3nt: TGTGCCAGCAGTGGCGGGATCGGGGAGCTGTTTTTT
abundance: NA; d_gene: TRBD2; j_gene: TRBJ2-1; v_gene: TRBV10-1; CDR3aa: CASSDSSGPSYNEQFF; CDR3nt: TGCGCCAGCAGTGATAGTAGCGGGCCCTCCTACAATGAGCAGTTCTTC
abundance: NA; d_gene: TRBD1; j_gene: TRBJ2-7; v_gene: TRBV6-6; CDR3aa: CATTGDRNEQYF; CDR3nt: TGTGCCACCACAGGGGATCGGAACGAGCAGTACTTC
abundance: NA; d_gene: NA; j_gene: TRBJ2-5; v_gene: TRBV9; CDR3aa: CASSSRGLAGHVQETQYF; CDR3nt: TGTGCCAGCAGCAGCAGGGGGCTAGCGGGACACGTCCAAGAGACCCAGTACTTC
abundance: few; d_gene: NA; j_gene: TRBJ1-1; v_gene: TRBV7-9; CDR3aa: CASSTRQVDTEAFF; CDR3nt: TGTGCCAGCAGCACCAGACAGGTAGACACTGAAGCTTTCTTT
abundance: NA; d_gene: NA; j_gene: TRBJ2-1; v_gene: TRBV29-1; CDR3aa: CSVVDRGSGNEQFF; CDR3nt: TGCAGCGTTGTAGACAGAGGGTCGGGGAATGAGCAGTTCTTC
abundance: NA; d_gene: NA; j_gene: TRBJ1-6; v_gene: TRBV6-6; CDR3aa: CASSPGGVFDSPLHF; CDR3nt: TGTGCCAGCAGTCCCGGGGGGGTCTTCGATTCACCCCTCCACTTT
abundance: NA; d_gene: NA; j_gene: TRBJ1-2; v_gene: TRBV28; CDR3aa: CASSPKGGFTNYGYTF; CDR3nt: TGTGCCAGCAGCCCGAAGGGCGGGTTTACTAACTATGGCTACACCTTC